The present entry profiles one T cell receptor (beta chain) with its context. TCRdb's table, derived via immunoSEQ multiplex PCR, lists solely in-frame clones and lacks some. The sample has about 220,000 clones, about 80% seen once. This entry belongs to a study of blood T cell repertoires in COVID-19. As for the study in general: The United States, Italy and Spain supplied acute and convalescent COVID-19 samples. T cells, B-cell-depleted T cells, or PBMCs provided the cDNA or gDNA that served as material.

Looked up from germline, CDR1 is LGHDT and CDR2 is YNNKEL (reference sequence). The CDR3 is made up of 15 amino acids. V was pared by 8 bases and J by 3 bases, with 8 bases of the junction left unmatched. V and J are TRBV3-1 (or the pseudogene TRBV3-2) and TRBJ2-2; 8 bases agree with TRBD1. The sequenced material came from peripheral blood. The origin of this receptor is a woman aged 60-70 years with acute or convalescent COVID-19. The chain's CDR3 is CASGSGTGYTGELFF. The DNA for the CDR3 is TGTGCCAGCGGATCCGGGACAGGTTACACCGGGGAGCTGTTTTTT.